This TCR beta chain was sequenced for a study of blood T cell repertoires in COVID-19. About the study: Researchers got acute and convalescent COVID-19 samples from the United States, Italy and Spain.

Original analysis: Counts of nucleated cells, estimated from reference gene primer amplification, were obtained. Only in-frame clones appear in the TCRdb table, and some are missing; sequencing was by immunoSEQ multiplex PCR. That table gives V, J and clone size, and the DNA gave D and trimming. The sample lists around 130,000 clones, roughly four fifths occurring once. Those who participated ranged in age from roughly 18 to 100 years and resided in about two dozen US areas. Material: PBMCs or T cells enriched from blood (not recorded which). The sequence was obtained from a woman aged 18-29 years who had been exposed to COVID-19.

The CDR3 sequence: CASSSLSGRINEQFF. CDR3 DNA: TGTGCCAGCAGTTCCCTATCCGGGAGAATAAATGAGCAGTTCTTC. This chain links TRBV6-5 with TRBJ2-1, with D possibly being TRBD2 (6 bases). The CDR3 consists of 15 residues. Germline CDR1 is MNHEY and CDR2 is SVGAGI. Trimming shortened V by 4 bases and J by 7 bases, and 17 bases separated the two germline ends.